This entry concerns a single T cell receptor (beta chain). This sample is part of a study of technical replicates of blood from several donors. Using immunoSEQ multiplex PCR, the repertoire was profiled, and TCRdb retains in-frame clones only, with some absent. The sample contains about 97,000 clones, 96% of which appear only once. This CDR3 contains 17 residues. CDR1 and CDR2 from the germline V gene are SGHRS and YFSETQ. The V and J ends lost 4 bases and 3 bases, in that order; junction bases with no gene match: 9. The chain employs TRBV5-1 and TRBJ2-1; 11 nucleotides align to TRBD2. Sequencing was performed on T cells isolated from PBMCs. The sequence was obtained from a human donor in good health. The CDR3 is CASSPGLADWGYNEQFF. The CDR3 region has the DNA TGCGCCAGCAGCCCGGGACTAGCGGATTGGGGCTACAATGAGCAGTTCTTC.